This is a list of T cell receptor beta chains from one sample in a study of cytomegalovirus exposure and HLA in healthy donors. TCRdb's copy holds only in-frame clones and misses some; the assay was immunoSEQ multiplex PCR. The sample lists 90,000 to 150,000 clones; roughly 90% were seen once. Specimen: PBMCs. Source of these receptors: a woman aged 18-35 years in good health and CMV-seropositive. Each CDR3 is given with its conserved first and last residue. The D gene is left open where the match is weak. The size entry is marked missing in some rows and otherwise reads once, few, many or a size class.

size	V	D	J	CDR3	DNA
.	TRBV7-6	TRBD2	TRBJ2-3	CASSSPKGLAGASGGTDTQYF	TGTGCCAGCAGCTCACCCAAGGGACTAGCGGGGGCGTCCGGGGGCACAGATACGCAGTATTTT
once	TRBV6-1	.	TRBJ1-1	CASSEGIGTEAFF	TGTGCCAGCAGTGAGGGTATCGGGACTGAAGCTTTCTTT
.	TRBV7-2	TRBD2	TRBJ2-7	CASSQGLAGVYEQYF	TGTGCCAGCAGCCAGGGACTAGCGGGGGTCTACGAGCAGTACTTC
few	TRBV30	.	TRBJ1-1	CAWGDQGFLNTEAFF	TGTGCCTGGGGGGACCAGGGGTTTCTGAACACTGAAGCTTTCTTT
.	TRBV19	.	TRBJ1-2	CASSKGFGYTF	TGTGCCAGTAGTAAGGGGTTCGGCTACACCTTC
few	TRBV25-1	.	TRBJ1-5	CASSGGQSNQPQHF	TGTGCCAGCAGTGGTGGACAAAGCAATCAGCCCCAGCATTTT
.	TRBV30	.	TRBJ2-2	CAWSVHRGGAGGELFF	TGTGCCTGGAGTGTACATCGAGGGGGGGCAGGCGGGGAGCTGTTTTTT
.	TRBV19	TRBD1	TRBJ2-5	CASRTGTGGGETQYF	TGTGCCAGTAGAACCGGGACAGGGGGCGGAGAGACCCAGTACTTC
.	TRBV19	.	TRBJ2-1	CASSSAREVNEQFF	TGTGCCAGTAGTTCGGCCAGGGAGGTCAATGAGCAGTTCTTC
.	TRBV29-1	.	TRBJ2-7	CSVEDSFRGSYEQYF	TGCAGCGTTGAAGATTCTTTTAGGGGTTCCTACGAGCAGTACTTC
.	TRBV28	.	TRBJ2-2	CASSFSGAGTGELFF	TGTGCCAGCAGTTTTTCAGGGGCCGGGACCGGGGAGCTGTTTTTT
.	TRBV2	TRBD1	TRBJ2-7	CASSAGTGIYEQYF	TGTGCCAGCAGTGCCGGGACAGGGATATACGAGCAGTACTTC
.	TRBV27	.	TRBJ2-2	CASSPLGNTGELFF	TGTGCCAGCAGTCCGCTCGGGAACACCGGGGAGCTGTTTTTT
.	TRBV7-9	.	TRBJ2-3	CASTQRGTTTESTDTQYF	TGTGCCAGCACCCAGAGGGGGACCACGACAGAAAGCACAGATACGCAGTATTTT
.	TRBV7-9	.	TRBJ2-7	CASSLVGRTPKTYEQYF	TGTGCCAGCAGCTTAGTGGGGAGGACACCAAAAACCTACGAGCAGTACTTC
.	TRBV19	TRBD2	TRBJ2-1	CASSARTSGGRNEQFF	TGTGCCAGTAGTGCGAGAACTAGCGGGGGACGAAATGAGCAGTTCTTC
.	TRBV5-4	.	TRBJ1-1	CASSLDRQALEAFF	TGTGCCAGCAGCTTGGACAGGCAGGCTCTGGAAGCTTTCTTT
.	TRBV6-5	.	TRBJ1-5	CASSYSLNQPQHF	TGTGCCAGCAGTTACTCGTTAAATCAGCCCCAGCATTTT
.	TRBV6-1	.	TRBJ2-7	CASNRGSHYEQYF	TGTGCCAGCAATCGGGGGAGCCACTACGAGCAGTACTTC
.	TRBV7-3	TRBD2	TRBJ2-3	CASSPSSGRGADTQYF	TGTGCCAGCAGCCCCAGTAGCGGGAGGGGGGCAGATACGCAGTATTTT
.	TRBV12-5	.	TRBJ2-7	CASGLVAGGLYEQYF	TGTGCTAGTGGTTTGGTTGCCGGGGGACTCTACGAGCAGTACTTC
.	TRBV2	.	TRBJ2-6	CASRTPGTSGANVLTF	TGTGCCAGCCGGACACCTGGAACCTCTGGGGCCAACGTCCTGACTTTC
.	TRBV4-1	.	TRBJ2-7	CASSPRDNGGEQYF	TGCGCCAGCAGCCCCAGGGACAACGGGGGGGAGCAGTACTTC
.	TRBV7-2	TRBD1	TRBJ2-7	CASSLWRQGEGEQYF	TGTGCCAGCAGCTTATGGCGACAGGGCGAGGGCGAGCAGTACTTC
.	TRBV6-5	.	TRBJ2-6	CATGPGIGGVLTF	TGTGCCACCGGCCCGGGTATCGGCGGCGTCCTGACTTTC
.	TRBV19	.	TRBJ2-7	CASSSGLAGSYEQYF	TGTGCCAGTAGTAGCGGGCTAGCCGGATCCTACGAGCAGTACTTC
.	TRBV5-1	.	TRBJ1-4	CASSPRQATNEKLFF	TGCGCCAGCAGCCCGCGACAGGCGACTAATGAAAAACTGTTTTTT
.	TRBV5-4	.	TRBJ1-1	CASSSIYMNTEAFF	TGTGCCAGCAGCTCCATATACATGAACACTGAAGCTTTCTTT
once	TRBV30	TRBD1	TRBJ1-5	CAWSNGQGNQPQHF	TGTGCCTGGAGCAACGGACAGGGCAATCAGCCCCAGCATTTT
.	TRBV19	.	TRBJ1-5	CASSIEFYSNQPQHF	TGTGCCAGTAGTATCGAATTCTATAGCAATCAGCCCCAGCATTTT
.	TRBV6-5	TRBD1	TRBJ1-2	CASSRGPLSYGYTF	TGTGCCAGCAGTAGGGGGCCTTTGTCTTATGGCTACACCTTC
.	TRBV11-2	.	TRBJ1-5	CASSSIRGNSNQPQHF	TGTGCCAGCAGCTCGATCCGGGGTAATAGCAATCAGCCCCAGCATTTT
.	TRBV19	TRBD1	TRBJ1-5	CATSTGAFNQPQHF	TGTGCCACATCGACAGGGGCCTTCAATCAGCCCCAGCATTTT
.	TRBV30	.	TRBJ1-1	CAWGTGPPYSKNTEAFF	TGTGCCTGGGGAACAGGGCCGCCGTACTCTAAGAACACTGAAGCTTTCTTT
.	TRBV7-2	.	TRBJ2-3	CASSLYLAGLTDTQYF	TGTGCCAGCAGCTTATATCTAGCTGGGCTCACAGATACGCAGTATTTT
.	TRBV2	.	TRBJ2-2	CASSLARGTTGELFF	TGTGCCAGCAGTCTCGCAAGGGGGACCACCGGGGAGCTGTTTTTT
.	TRBV7-3	.	TRBJ2-5	CASSLTPVRQETQYF	TGTGCCAGCAGCTTAACCCCGGTCCGCCAAGAGACCCAGTACTTC